A single sample gave rise to the 17 T cell receptor beta chains below, sequenced in a study of T cell repertoires in cytomegalovirus infection. TCRdb ran MiXCR on the reads and lists one entry per CDR3 protein. The sample lists 250,000 to 300,000 distinct CDR3 sequences; roughly a fifth were seen once. Their cognate antigens are unknown. The material was cultured PBMCs, obtained from culture after CMV antigen stimulation. All receptors come from a human donor in good health (CMV status not recorded). Some clones in this sample may be carry-over from other donors' samples.

In this sample, this clonotype turned up many times. The chain carries TRBV25-1 and TRBJ1-4, with no clear D. CDR3 length: 14 residues. The V gene lost 6 bases and the J gene lost 8 bases, with 16 bases spanning the gap. Germline V gene data show CDR1 as MGHDK and CDR2 as SYGVNS. The CDR3 reads CASSETRRWEKLFF. The CDR3 DNA sequence: TGTGCCAGCAGCGAGACGAGGAGGTGGGAAAAACTGTTTTTT.

The chain recombines TRBV19 with TRBJ2-6, with TRBD1 matching 8 bases. The germline gives CDR1 LNHDA, CDR2 SQIVND (reference sequence). CDR3 length equals 15 residues. Trimming cost V 9 bases and J 0 bases; bases outside gene matches: 4. CDR3 DNA sequence: TGTGCCAGCCGGACAGGGAGCTCTGGGGCCAACGTCCTGACTTTC. The encoded protein is CASRTGSSGANVLTF.

There are many counts of this clonotype. This chain uses TRBV20-1 with TRBJ1-1; 8 bases agree with TRBD1. Germline CDR1 DFQATT, CDR2 SNEGSKA (reference sequence). The V and J ends lost 4 bases and 5 bases, in that order; junction bases with no gene match: 3. The CDR3 has 12 residues. CDR3 in amino acids: CSANYRGTEAFF. The CDR3 bases are TGCAGTGCTAATTACAGGGGGACTGAAGCTTTCTTT.

There are many counts of this clonotype. The rearrangement uses TRBV7-2 and TRBJ2-1; D is perhaps TRBD2 (5 bases). The CDR3 spans 13 residues. Trimming left V 0 bases short and J 7 bases short, with 7 bases between. The germline V gene has CDR1 SGHTA and CDR2 FQGNSA. The CDR3 here is CASSLAWENEQFF. The CDR3 DNA reads TGTGCCAGCAGCTTAGCGTGGGAGAATGAGCAGTTCTTC.

Only a few counts were recorded for this clonotype. The J gene is TRBJ1-5, the V gene TRBV15; 8 bases align to TRBD1. CDR3 length: 12 amino acids. After removal of 5 bases from V and 10 bases from J, the junction contained 4 bases not matched to a gene. Germline V gene data show CDR1 as LNHNV and CDR2 as YYDKDF (reference sequence). Here the CDR3 reads CATSHGTGPQHF. For the CDR3, the DNA is TGTGCCACCAGCCATGGGACAGGACCCCAGCATTTT.

This chain links TRBV7-2 with TRBJ2-1, with D possibly TRBD2 on 6 matching bases. Germline CDR1 SGHTA, CDR2 FQGNSA. The CDR3 runs to 17 residues. Trimming removed 7 bases from V and 10 bases from J, with 29 bases in between. The CDR3 DNA follows: TGTGCCAGCACCCCGGGGGTAGGGACGGCCCGTGGGAGGGAGCAGTTCTTC. This gives the protein CASTPGVGTARGREQFF.

This clonotype has a count of ten or more. V usage is TRBV5-6 and J usage is TRBJ1-1, with 9 bases identical to TRBD1. This CDR3 has 17 amino acids. The V gene's germline CDR1 is SGHDT and CDR2 YYEEEE. With V trimmed by 7 bases and J by 0 bases, 13 bases remained unmatched. The CDR3 DNA is TGTGCCAGCGGTTGGACAGGGGCCGGGGGAATGAACACTGAAGCTTTCTTT. The encoded protein is CASGWTGAGGMNTEAFF.

This clonotype was counted many times. The chain uses TRBV6-1 and TRBJ2-1; D unresolved. Trimming removed 6 bases from V and 4 bases from J, with 19 bases in between. This CDR3 is built from 16 residues. Germline V gene lookup returns CDR1 MNHNS and CDR2 SASEGT. CDR3 DNA sequence: TGTGCCAGCAGCCGGCGTCTAGTTCTAGGGTACAATGAGCAGTTCTTC. As protein: CASSRRLVLGYNEQFF.

This clonotype was counted a few times. The chain employs TRBV7-3 and TRBJ2-2; 7 nucleotides align to TRBD2. Germline assignment: CDR1 SGHTA and CDR2 FQGTGA. CDR3 length: 14 amino acids. V gave up 10 bases and J gave up 0 bases; unmatched junction bases: 5. Here the CDR3 reads CATGAGANTGELFF. CDR3 coding DNA: TGTGCCACTGGGGCGGGAGCGAACACCGGGGAGCTGTTTTTT. Based on the CDR3 plus reference TRBV7-3 and TRBJ2-2, the full variable domain is GAGVSQTPSNKVTEKGKYVELRCDPISGHTALYWYRQSLGQGPEFLIYFQGTGAADDSGLPNDRFFAVRPEGSVSTLKIQRTERGDSAVYLCATGAGANTGELFFGEGSRLTVL.

The J gene is TRBJ2-1, the V gene TRBV18; 7 nucleotides line up with TRBD2. V shed 3 bases and J 10 bases; nucleotides not matched to a gene: 3. This CDR3 is built from 12 residues. CDR1 is KGHSH and CDR2 is LQKENI in the germline V gene. In nucleotides, the CDR3 is TGTGCCAGCTCACCTAACGGGAGGGAGCAGTTCTTC. Translation: CASSPNGREQFF.

The CDR3 DNA sequence: TGTGCCAGCAGCTTAAGCGGGAGTATGACCTACAATGAGCAGTTCTTC. It codes for CASSLSGSMTYNEQFF. J is TRBJ2-1 and V is TRBV5-4; 8 bases are a match to TRBD2. Trimming cost V 2 bases and J 2 bases; bases outside gene matches: 6. Germline V CDR1 and CDR2: SGHNT, YYREEE (reference sequence). The CDR3 is made up of 16 amino acids.

This clonotype came up many times. This chain connects TRBV7-2 to TRBJ1-4; possibly TRBD1 for D (5 bases). The V end was cut by 1 base, the J end by 10 bases, with 13 bases between. Per germline, CDR1 SGHTA and CDR2 FQGNSA. This CDR3 is built from 14 residues. CDR3 sequence (DNA): TGTGCCAGCAGCTTAGGGGGGACGAGCAGAAAACTGTTTTTT. This gives the protein CASSLGGTSRKLFF.

The V gene is TRBV7-8, the J gene TRBJ2-6; 7 bases fit TRBD2. The ends lost 8 bases at V and 0 bases at J; junction bases unmatched: 4. CDR1 SGHVS and CDR2 FQNEAQ come from the germline V gene. This CDR3 is built from 15 residues. Written as DNA, the CDR3 is TGTGCCAGCGGGGGGGTCGTCTCTGGGGCCAACGTCCTGACTTTC. Protein: CASGGVVSGANVLTF.

This clonotype appeared many times. The rearrangement joins TRBV11-2 to TRBJ1-2; D is unresolved. This CDR3 has 10 residues. V dropped 8 bases and J dropped 8 bases, with 9 bases sitting between them. Germline CDR1 SGHAT, CDR2 FQNNGV. For the CDR3, the DNA is TGTGCCAGCGGAGGTCGAGGCTACACCTTC. This translates into CASGGRGYTF.

A few counts support this clonotype. The CDR3 protein is CASSPGQKMGGNQPQHF. The CDR3 DNA reads TGTGCCAGCTCTCCCGGACAGAAGATGGGAGGCAATCAGCCCCAGCATTTT. The chain employs TRBV18 and TRBJ1-5; D perhaps matches TRBD1 (6 bases). CDR1 KGHSH and CDR2 LQKENI come from the germline V gene. CDR3 length: 17 amino acids. Trimming shortened V by 6 bases and J by 2 bases, and 20 bases separated the two germline ends.

The chain has TRBV28 and TRBJ2-4, with 12 bases matching TRBD2. Germline V CDR1 and CDR2: MDHEN, SYDVKM. V gave up 4 bases and J gave up 10 bases; unmatched junction bases: 2. The CDR3 runs 13 residues. CDR3 bases: TGTGCCAGCAGTTCTAGCGGGAGGGAAATTCAGTACTTC. It yields the protein CASSSSGREIQYF.

V gene TRBV20-1 combines with J gene TRBJ2-4, with 8 nucleotides matching TRBD2. The CDR3 is made up of 16 amino acids. Germline assignment: CDR1 DFQATT and CDR2 SNEGSKA (reference sequence). J gave up 7 bases and V 5 bases, and 16 bases lay outside the gene matches. CDR3: CSAPGRGREGLNIQYF. In nucleotides, the CDR3 is TGCAGTGCTCCCGGGAGGGGTCGAGAGGGGTTGAACATTCAGTACTTC.